The rows below give T cell receptor beta chains drawn from one sample of a study of cytomegalovirus exposure and HLA in healthy donors. The protocol was immunoSEQ multiplex PCR, while the TCRdb copy is restricted to in-frame clones and leaves out a portion. The sample shows 130,000 to 150,000 clones, about 70% of them seen only once. The specimen sequenced was PBMCs. The receptors stem from a young man in good health and CMV-seronegative. The CDR3 runs from the conserved cysteine through the conserved F or W. A D gene is named only where the DNA matches it firmly. Rows may omit the clone size; those that give it use once, few, many or a size class.

TRBV5-6	TRBJ2-3	NA	NA	CASSLGGIRSGTQYF	TGTGCCAGCAGCTTGGGCGGGATCAGGAGCGGTACGCAGTATTTT
TRBV10-2	TRBJ1-6	once	TRBD1	CASRGPGQGVPPLHF	TGCGCCAGCAGAGGGCCTGGACAGGGTGTACCACCCCTCCACTTT
TRBV11-2	TRBJ1-1	few	NA	CASSLVGGMNTEAFF	TGTGCCAGCAGCTTAGTTGGGGGGATGAACACTGAAGCTTTCTTT
TRBV6-1	TRBJ2-1	NA	NA	CASSVRLDNEQFF	TGTGCCAGCAGTGTCCGACTCGACAATGAGCAGTTCTTC
TRBV10-3	TRBJ1-2	NA	NA	CAISGSQEGGYTF	TGTGCCATCAGTGGGTCCCAGGAGGGCGGCTACACCTTC
TRBV7-6	TRBJ2-1	NA	TRBD2	CASSAGLAGEIHYNEQFF	TGTGCCAGCAGCGCAGGACTAGCGGGGGAGATCCACTACAATGAGCAGTTCTTC
TRBV9	TRBJ2-7	NA	NA	CASSVLGGASTYEQYF	TGTGCCAGCAGCGTACTTGGGGGCGCATCCACCTACGAGCAGTACTTC
TRBV14	TRBJ2-2	NA	NA	CASSQQNTGELFF	TGTGCCAGCAGCCAACAGAACACCGGGGAGCTGTTTTTT
TRBV11-2	TRBJ2-3	once	TRBD2	CASSLVAGGISTDTQYF	TGTGCCAGCAGCTTAGTGGCCGGGGGGATCAGCACAGATACGCAGTATTTT
TRBV7-2	TRBJ1-1	NA	TRBD1	CASSLLRQGGEAFF	TGTGCCAGCAGCTTACTCAGACAGGGTGGTGAAGCTTTCTTT
TRBV30	TRBJ2-3	NA	NA	CAWSEPGASTDTQYF	TGTGCCTGGAGTGAGCCAGGCGCTAGCACAGATACGCAGTATTTT
TRBV5-1	TRBJ2-7	NA	NA	CASSLERRGEQYF	TGCGCCAGCAGCTTGGAACGGAGAGGCGAGCAGTACTTC
TRBV6-5	TRBJ1-1	NA	NA	CASTGNTEAFF	TGTGCCAGTACAGGGAACACTGAAGCTTTCTTT
TRBV19	TRBJ1-6	NA	NA	CASSIIRDGSPLHF	TGTGCCAGTAGTATCATCCGGGATGGGTCACCCCTCCACTTT